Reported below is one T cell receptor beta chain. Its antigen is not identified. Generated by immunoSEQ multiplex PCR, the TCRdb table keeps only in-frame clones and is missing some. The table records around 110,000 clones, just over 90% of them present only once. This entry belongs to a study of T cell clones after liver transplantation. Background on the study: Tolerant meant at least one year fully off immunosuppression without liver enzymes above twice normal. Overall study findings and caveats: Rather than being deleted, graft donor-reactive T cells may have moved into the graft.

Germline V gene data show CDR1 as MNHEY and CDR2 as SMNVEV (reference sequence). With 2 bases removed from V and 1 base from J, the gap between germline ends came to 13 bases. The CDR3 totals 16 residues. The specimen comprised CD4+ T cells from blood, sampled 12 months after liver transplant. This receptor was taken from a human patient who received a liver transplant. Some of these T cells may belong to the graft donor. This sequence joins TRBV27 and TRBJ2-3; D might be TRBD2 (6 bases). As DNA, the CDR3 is TGTGCCAGCAGTTTAAGGGCGGGGCGAGGCACAGATACGCAGTATTTT. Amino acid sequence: CASSLRAGRGTDTQYF.